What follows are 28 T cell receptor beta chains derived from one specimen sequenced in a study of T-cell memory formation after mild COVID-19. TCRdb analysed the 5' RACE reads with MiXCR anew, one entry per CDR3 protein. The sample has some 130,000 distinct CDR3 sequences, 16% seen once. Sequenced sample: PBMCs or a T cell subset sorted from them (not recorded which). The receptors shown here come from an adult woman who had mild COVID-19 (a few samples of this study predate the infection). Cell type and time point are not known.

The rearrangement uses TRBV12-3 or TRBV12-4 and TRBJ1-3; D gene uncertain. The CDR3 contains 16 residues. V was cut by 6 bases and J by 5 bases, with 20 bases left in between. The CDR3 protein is CASSPGFRRLRNTIYF. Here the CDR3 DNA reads TGTGCCAGCAGCCCGGGTTTTCGGCGATTACGAAACACCATATATTTT.

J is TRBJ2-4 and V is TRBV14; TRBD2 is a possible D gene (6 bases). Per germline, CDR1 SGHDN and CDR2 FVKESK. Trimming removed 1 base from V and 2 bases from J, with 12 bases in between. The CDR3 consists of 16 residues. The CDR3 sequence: CASSQGVLASKNIQYF. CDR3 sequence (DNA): TGTGCCAGCAGCCAAGGGGTTCTAGCGTCCAAAAACATTCAGTACTTC.

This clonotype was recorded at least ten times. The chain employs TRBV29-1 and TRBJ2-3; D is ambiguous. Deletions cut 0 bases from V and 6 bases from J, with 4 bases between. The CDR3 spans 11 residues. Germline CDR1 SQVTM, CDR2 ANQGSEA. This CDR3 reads CSVEEGDTQYF. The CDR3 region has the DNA TGCAGCGTTGAAGAGGGTGATACGCAGTATTTT.

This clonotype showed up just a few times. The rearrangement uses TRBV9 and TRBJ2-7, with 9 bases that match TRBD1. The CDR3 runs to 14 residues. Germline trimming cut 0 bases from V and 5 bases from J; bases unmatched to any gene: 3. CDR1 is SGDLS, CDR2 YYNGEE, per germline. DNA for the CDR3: TGTGCCAGCAGCGTAGGGACAGGGGTTCACGAGCAGTACTTC. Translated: CASSVGTGVHEQYF. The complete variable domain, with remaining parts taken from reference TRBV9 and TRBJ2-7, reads DSGVTQTPKHLITATGQRVTLRCSPRSGDLSVYWYQQSLDQGLQFLIQYYNGEERAKGNILERFSAQQFPDLHSELNLSSLELGDSALYFCASSVGTGVHEQYFGPGTRLTVT.

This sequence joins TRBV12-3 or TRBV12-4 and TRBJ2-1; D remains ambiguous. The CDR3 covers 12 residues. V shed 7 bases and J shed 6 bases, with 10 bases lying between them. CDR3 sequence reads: CASTLSPNEQFF. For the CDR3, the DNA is TGTGCCAGCACCTTATCTCCCAATGAGCAGTTCTTC.

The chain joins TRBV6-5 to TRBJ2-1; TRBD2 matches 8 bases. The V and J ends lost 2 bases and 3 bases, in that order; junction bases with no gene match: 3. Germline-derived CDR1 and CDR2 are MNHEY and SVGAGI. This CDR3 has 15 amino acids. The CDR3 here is CASSYERGIYNEQFF. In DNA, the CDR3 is TGTGCCAGCAGTTACGAGCGGGGGATCTACAATGAGCAGTTCTTC.

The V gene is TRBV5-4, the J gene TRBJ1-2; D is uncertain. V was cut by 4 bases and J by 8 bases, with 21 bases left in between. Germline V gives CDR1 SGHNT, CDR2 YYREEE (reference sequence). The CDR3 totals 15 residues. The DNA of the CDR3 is TGTGCCAGCAGCCTCGGTCAGGTTGGGTTAGGAGGCTACACCTTC. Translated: CASSLGQVGLGGYTF. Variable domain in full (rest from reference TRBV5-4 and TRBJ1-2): ETGVTQSPTHLIKTRGQQVTLRCSSQSGHNTVSWYQQALGQGPQFIFQYYREEENGRGNFPPRFSGLQFPNYSSELNVNALELDDSALYLCASSLGQVGLGGYTFGSGTRLTVV.

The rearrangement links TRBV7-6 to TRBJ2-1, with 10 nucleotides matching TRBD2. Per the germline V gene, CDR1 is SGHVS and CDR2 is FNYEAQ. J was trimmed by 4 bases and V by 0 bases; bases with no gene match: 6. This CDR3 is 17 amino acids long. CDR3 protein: CASSLALAGEQYNEQFF. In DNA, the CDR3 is TGTGCCAGCAGCTTAGCCCTAGCGGGAGAGCAGTACAATGAGCAGTTCTTC.

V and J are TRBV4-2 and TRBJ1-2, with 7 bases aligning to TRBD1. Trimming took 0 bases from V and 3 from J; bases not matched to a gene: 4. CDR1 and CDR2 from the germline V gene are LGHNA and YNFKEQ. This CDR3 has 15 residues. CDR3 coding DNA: TGTGCCAGCAGCCAAGATACGGGACAGTACTATGGCTACACCTTC. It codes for CASSQDTGQYYGYTF.

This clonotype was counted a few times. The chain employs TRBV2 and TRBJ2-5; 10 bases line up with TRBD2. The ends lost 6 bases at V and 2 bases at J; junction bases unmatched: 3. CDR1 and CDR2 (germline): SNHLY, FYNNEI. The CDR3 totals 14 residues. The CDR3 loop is CASRLGLAQETQYF. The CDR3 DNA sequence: TGTGCCAGCAGGTTGGGACTAGCGCAAGAGACCCAGTACTTC.

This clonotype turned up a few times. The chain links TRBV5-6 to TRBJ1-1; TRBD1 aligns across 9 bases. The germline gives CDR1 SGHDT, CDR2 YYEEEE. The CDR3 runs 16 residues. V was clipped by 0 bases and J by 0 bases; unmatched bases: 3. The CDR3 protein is CASSLVGQGLNTEAFF. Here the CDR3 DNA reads TGTGCCAGCAGCTTGGTCGGACAGGGGTTGAACACTGAAGCTTTCTTT.

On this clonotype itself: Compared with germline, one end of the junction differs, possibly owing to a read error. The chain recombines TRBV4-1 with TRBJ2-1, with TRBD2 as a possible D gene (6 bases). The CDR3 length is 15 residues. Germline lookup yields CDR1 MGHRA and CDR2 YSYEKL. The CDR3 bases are TGCGCCAGCAGTCAAGAGGAGGGTACTAACAATGAGCAGTTCTTC. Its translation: CASSQEEGTNNEQFF.

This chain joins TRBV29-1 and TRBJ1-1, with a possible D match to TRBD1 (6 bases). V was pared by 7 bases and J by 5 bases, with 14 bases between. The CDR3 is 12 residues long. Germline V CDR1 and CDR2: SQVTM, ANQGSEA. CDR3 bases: TGCAGCGGAACACAGGGCCGTACTGAAGCTTTCTTT. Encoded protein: CSGTQGRTEAFF.

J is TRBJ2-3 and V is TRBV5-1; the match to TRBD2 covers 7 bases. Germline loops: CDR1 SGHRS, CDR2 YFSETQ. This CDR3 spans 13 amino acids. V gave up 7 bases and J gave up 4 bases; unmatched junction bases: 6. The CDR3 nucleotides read TGCGCCAGCGGCGGGAGTGAGCCAGATACGCAGTATTTT. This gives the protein CASGGSEPDTQYF.

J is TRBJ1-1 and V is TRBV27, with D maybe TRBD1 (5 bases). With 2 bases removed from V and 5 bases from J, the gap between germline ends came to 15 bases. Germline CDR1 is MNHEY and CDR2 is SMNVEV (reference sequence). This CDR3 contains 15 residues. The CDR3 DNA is TGTGCCAGCAGTTTAGGGGCTCTTCTGGGGACTGAAGCTTTCTTT. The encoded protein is CASSLGALLGTEAFF.

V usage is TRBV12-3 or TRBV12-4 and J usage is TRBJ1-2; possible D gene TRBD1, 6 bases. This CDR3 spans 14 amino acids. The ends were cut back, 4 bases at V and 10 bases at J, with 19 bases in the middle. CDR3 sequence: CASSSQQGVTHYTF. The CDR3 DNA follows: TGTGCCAGCAGTTCACAACAGGGCGTGACTCACTACACCTTC.

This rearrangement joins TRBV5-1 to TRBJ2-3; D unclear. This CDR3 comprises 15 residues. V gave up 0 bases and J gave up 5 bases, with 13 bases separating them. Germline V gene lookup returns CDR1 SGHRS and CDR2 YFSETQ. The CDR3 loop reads CASSLGLSHLDTQYF. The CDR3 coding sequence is TGCGCCAGCAGCTTGGGACTGTCCCATTTAGATACGCAGTATTTT.

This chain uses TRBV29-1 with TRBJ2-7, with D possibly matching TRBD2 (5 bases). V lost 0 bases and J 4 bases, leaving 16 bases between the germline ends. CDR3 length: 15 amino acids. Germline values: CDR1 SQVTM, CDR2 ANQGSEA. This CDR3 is CSVEDGLTSGYEQYF. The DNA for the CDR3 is TGCAGCGTTGAAGATGGCCTAACGAGCGGATACGAGCAGTACTTC.

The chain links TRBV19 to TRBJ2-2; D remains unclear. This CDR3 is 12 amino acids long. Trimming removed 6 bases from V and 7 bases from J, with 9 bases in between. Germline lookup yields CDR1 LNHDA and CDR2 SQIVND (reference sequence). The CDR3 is CASRPPGGELFF. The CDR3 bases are TGTGCCAGTAGGCCTCCCGGCGGGGAGCTGTTTTTT.

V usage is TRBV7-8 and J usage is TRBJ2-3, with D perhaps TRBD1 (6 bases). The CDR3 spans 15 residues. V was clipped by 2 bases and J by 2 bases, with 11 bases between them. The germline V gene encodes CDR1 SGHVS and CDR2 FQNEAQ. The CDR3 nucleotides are TGTGCCAGCAGCTTATGGGGGCCTTACACAGATACGCAGTATTTT. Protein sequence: CASSLWGPYTDTQYF.

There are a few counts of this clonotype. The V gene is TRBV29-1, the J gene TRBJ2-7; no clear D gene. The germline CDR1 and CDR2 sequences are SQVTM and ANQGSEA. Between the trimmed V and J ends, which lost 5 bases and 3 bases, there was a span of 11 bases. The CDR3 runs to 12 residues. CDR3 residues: CSVYQNHYEQYF. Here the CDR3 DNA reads TGCAGCGTTTATCAGAACCACTACGAGCAGTACTTC.

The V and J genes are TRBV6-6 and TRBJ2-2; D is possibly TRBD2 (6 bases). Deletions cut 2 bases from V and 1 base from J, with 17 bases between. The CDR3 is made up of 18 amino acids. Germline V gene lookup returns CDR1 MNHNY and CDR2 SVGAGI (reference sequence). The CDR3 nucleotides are TGTGCCAGCAGTTACGATCGAAGGCCTAGCGAGAACACCGGGGAGCTGTTTTTT. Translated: CASSYDRRPSENTGELFF.

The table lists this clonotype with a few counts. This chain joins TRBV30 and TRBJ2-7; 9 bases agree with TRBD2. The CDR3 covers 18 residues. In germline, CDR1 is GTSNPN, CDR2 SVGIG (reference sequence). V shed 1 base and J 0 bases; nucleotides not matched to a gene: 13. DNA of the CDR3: TGTGCCTGGAGTGGATCCTCCCGTAGCGGGAGCGGCTCCTACGAGCAGTACTTC. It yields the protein CAWSGSSRSGSGSYEQYF.

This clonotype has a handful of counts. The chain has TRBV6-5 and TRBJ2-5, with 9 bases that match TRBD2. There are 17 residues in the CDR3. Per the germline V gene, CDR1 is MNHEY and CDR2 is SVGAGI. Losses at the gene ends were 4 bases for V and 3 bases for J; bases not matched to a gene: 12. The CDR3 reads CASSSLSTGLAKETQYF. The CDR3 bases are TGTGCCAGCAGTTCACTCTCAACCGGACTAGCGAAAGAGACCCAGTACTTC.

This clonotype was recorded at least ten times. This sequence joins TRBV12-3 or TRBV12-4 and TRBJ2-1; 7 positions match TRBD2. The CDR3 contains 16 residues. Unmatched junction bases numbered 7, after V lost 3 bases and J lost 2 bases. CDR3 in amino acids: CASSLFSGFTYNEQFF. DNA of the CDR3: TGTGCCAGCAGTTTGTTTAGCGGGTTTACCTACAATGAGCAGTTCTTC.

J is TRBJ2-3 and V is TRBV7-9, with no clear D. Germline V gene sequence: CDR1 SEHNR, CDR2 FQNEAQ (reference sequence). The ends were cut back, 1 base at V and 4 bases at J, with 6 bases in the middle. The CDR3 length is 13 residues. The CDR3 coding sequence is TGTGCCAGCAGCTTAGTTCAGCCAGATACGCAGTATTTT. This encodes CASSLVQPDTQYF.

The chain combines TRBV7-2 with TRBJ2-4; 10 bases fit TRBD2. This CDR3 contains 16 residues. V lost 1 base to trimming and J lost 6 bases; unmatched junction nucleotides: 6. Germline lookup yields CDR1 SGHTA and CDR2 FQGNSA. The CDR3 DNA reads TGTGCCAGCAGCTTAGATGCCCCTAGCGGGGGAAACATTCAGTACTTC. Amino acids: CASSLDAPSGGNIQYF.

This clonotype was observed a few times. CDR3 nucleotide sequence: TGCGCCAGCAGCCAAGTAGCGGGGGGCTCTGGCGAGCAGTACTTC. Protein product: CASSQVAGGSGEQYF. The chain is built from TRBV4-3 and TRBJ2-7; 10 bases fit TRBD2. Germline CDR1 reads LGHNA; CDR2 reads YSLEER. V dropped 1 base and J dropped 6; count of bases not matched to a gene: 6. The CDR3 spans 15 residues.